This T cell receptor (beta chain) came from a study of cytomegalovirus exposure and HLA in healthy donors. General observations from the study: The only immune exposure information that was available was CMV serostatus.

Vbeta (60) and Jbeta (13) primers were used in the PCR. Profiling relied on immunoSEQ multiplex PCR, and the TCRdb table lists in-frame clones only, not all of them. The table includes fewer than 150,000 clones, roughly 75% detected once. Germline CDR1 is SGHDT and CDR2 is YYEEEE. This CDR3 has 15 residues. With 0 bases clipped from V and 11 bases from J, the junction kept 7 bases outside the gene matches. Comment on this clone: Its antigen is undetermined.

The TCR sequence derives from a man aged 25-45 years in good health and CMV-seronegative. The source material was PBMCs. The J gene is TRBJ1-6, the V gene TRBV5-6; 8 positions match TRBD1. CDR3 coding DNA: TGTGCCAGCAGCTTGGGTGACAGGGGCAGTGCACCCCTCCACTTT. It encodes CASSLGDRGSAPLHF.